Listed here are 3 T cell receptor beta chains from one sample, sequenced in a study of cytomegalovirus exposure and HLA in healthy donors. PCR was performed using 60 Vbeta and 13 Jbeta primers. Libraries were prepared by immunoSEQ multiplex PCR; TCRdb keeps only in-frame clonotypes and omits some of them. The table records approximately 89,000 clones, approximately 69% of them present only once. The specimen sequenced was PBMCs. These receptors were taken from a female donor in good health and CMV-seronegative.

As for this clone: Germline is not matched at one junction end, which may reflect a read error. V is TRBV7-7 and J is TRBJ2-5, with 9 bases fitting TRBD2. Germline V gives CDR1 SSHAT, CDR2 FNYEAQ (reference sequence). This CDR3 is 17 amino acids long. CDR3 region: CASSPNVGLAGYGAQYF. In DNA, the CDR3 is TGTGCTAGCAGCCCCAATGTGGGGCTAGCGGGGTACGGGGCCCAGTACTTC. The whole variable domain, remainder taken from reference TRBV7-7 and TRBJ2-5, is GAGVSQSPRYKVTKRGQDVTLRCDPISSHATLYWYQQALGQGPEFLTYFNYEAQPDKSGLPSDRFSAERPEGSISTLTIQRTEQRDSAMYRCASSPNVGLAGYGAQYFGPGTRLLVL.

This chain joins TRBV2 and TRBJ1-4; D is undetermined. CDR1 is SNHLY, CDR2 FYNNEI, per germline. The CDR3 is 13 amino acids. CDR3 DNA: TGTGCAGCGGCGGGTCAGGAGAATGAAAAACTGTTTTTT. Its protein is CAAAGQENEKLFF. The complete variable domain, with remaining parts taken from reference TRBV2 and TRBJ1-4, reads EPEVTQTPSHQVTQMGQEVILRCVPISNHLYFYWYRQILGQKVEFLVSFYNNEISEKSEIFDDQFSVERPDGSNFTLKIRSTKLEDSAMYFCAAAGQENEKLFFGSGTQLSVL.

The gene calls are TRBV5-4 and TRBJ2-3, with unresolved D. Germline values: CDR1 SGHNT, CDR2 YYREEE (reference sequence). The CDR3 extends over 14 amino acids. Trimming cost V 3 bases and J 0 bases, with 8 bases left between them. CDR3 DNA sequence: TGTGCCAGCAGCTCTTCTACTAGCACAGATACGCAGTATTTT. This sequence encodes CASSSSTSTDTQYF.